Sequencing of this T cell receptor beta chain was carried out in a study of Tregs in tolerant kidney transplant recipients. Assay used: immunoSEQ multiplex PCR; TCRdb lists only in-frame clones, some missing. The table includes some 100,000 clones, roughly 93% detected once. The sample taken for sequencing was CD4+ T cells from blood. This sequence originates from a human donor in good health.

In DNA form, the CDR3 reads TGTGCCAGCAGCCGCCGGGAATTCCACACAGATACGCAGTATTTT. It is translated as CASSRREFHTDTQYF. The V call is TRBV14, the J call TRBJ2-3; possible D gene TRBD2, 5 bases. V shed 4 bases and J shed 2 bases, with 13 bases lying between them. Germline V gene data show CDR1 as SGHDN and CDR2 as FVKESK. The CDR3 has 15 residues.